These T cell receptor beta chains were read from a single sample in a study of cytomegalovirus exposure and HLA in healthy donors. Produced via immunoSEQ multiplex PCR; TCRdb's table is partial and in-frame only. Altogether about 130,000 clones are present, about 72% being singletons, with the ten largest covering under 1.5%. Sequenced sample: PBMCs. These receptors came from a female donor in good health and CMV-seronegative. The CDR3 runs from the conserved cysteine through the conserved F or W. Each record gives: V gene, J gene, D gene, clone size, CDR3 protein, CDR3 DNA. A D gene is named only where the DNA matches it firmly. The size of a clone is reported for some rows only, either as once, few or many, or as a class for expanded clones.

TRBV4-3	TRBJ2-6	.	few	CASSQDDPRVSSGANVLTF	TGCGCCAGCAGCCAAGATGACCCCAGGGTCAGCTCTGGGGCCAACGTCCTGACTTTC
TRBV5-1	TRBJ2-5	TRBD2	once	CASSLMGSGVQETQYF	TGCGCCAGCAGCTTGATGGGAAGCGGGGTCCAAGAGACCCAGTACTTC
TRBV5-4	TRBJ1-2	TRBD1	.	CASSPTGGSDGYTF	TGTGCCAGCAGCCCCACAGGGGGATCCGACGGCTACACCTTC
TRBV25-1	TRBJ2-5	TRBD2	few	CASSRLAAAGETQYF	TGTGCCAGCAGTCGACTAGCGGCAGCGGGGGAGACCCAGTACTTC
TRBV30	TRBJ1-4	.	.	CAWAAGSGEKLFF	TGTGCCTGGGCGGCGGGTAGCGGTGAAAAACTGTTTTTT
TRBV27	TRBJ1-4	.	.	CASSLRDNSEKLFF	TGTGCCAGCAGTCTAAGGGACAACTCTGAAAAACTGTTTTTT
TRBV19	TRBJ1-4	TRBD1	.	CASRNRQGRGEKLFF	TGTGCCAGTAGGAACCGACAGGGACGGGGTGAAAAACTGTTTTTT
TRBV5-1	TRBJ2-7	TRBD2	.	CASGRTSGTVGEQYF	TGCGCCAGCGGACGGACTAGCGGGACCGTTGGCGAGCAGTACTTC
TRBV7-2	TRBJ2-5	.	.	CASSQAGTQYF	TGTGCCAGCAGCCAAGCGGGGACCCAGTACTTC
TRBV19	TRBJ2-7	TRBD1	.	CASRYLAGGSYEQYF	TGTGCCAGTAGGTACCTTGCAGGGGGCTCCTACGAGCAGTACTTC
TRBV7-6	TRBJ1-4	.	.	CASSLEAKGYFTNEKLFF	TGTGCCAGCAGCTTAGAGGCCAAGGGGTATTTCACTAATGAAAAACTGTTTTTT
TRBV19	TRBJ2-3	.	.	CASSPVTGLSTDTQYF	TGTGCCAGTAGTCCCGTAACAGGCCTTAGCACAGATACGCAGTATTTT
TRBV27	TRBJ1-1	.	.	CASTPRVGMTEAFF	TGTGCCAGCACCCCTAGGGTCGGGATGACTGAAGCTTTCTTT
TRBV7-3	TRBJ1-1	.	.	CASSLGAGNTEAFF	TGTGCCAGCAGCTTAGGGGCTGGGAACACTGAAGCTTTCTTT
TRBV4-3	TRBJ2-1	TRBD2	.	CASSQELAGSSYNEQFF	TGCGCCAGCAGCCAAGAACTAGCGGGGAGCTCCTACAATGAGCAGTTCTTC
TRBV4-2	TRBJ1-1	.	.	CASSLRQYMNTEAFF	TGTGCCAGCAGCCTACGACAGTACATGAACACTGAAGCTTTCTTT
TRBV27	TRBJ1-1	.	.	CASASQGNTEAFF	TGTGCCAGCGCCTCTCAGGGGAACACTGAAGCTTTCTTT
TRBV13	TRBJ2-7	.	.	CASSFRVGHEQYF	TGTGCCAGCAGCTTCAGGGTCGGGCACGAGCAGTACTTC
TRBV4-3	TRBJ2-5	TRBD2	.	CASSQDASGSWQETQYF	TGCGCCAGCAGCCAAGATGCTAGCGGGAGCTGGCAAGAGACCCAGTACTTC
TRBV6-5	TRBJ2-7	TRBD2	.	CASSRTSLTEQYF	TGTGCCAGCAGTCGGACTAGTTTAACCGAGCAGTACTTC
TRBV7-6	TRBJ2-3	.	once	CASSLEAELTDTQYF	TGTGCCAGCAGCTTAGAAGCGGAACTCACAGATACGCAGTATTTT
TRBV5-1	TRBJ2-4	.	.	CASSRELAKNIQYF	TGCGCCAGCAGCCGAGAACTAGCCAAAAACATTCAGTACTTC
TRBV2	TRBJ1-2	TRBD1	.	CASRVGTGPYGYTF	TGTGCCAGCAGGGTAGGGACAGGCCCGTATGGCTACACCTTC
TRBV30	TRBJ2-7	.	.	CARGSNTDPDF	TGTGCCCGAGGATCGAACACTGACCCTGACTTC
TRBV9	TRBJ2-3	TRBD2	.	CASSVDRAGGIADTQYF	TGTGCCAGCAGCGTAGATCGAGCGGGAGGGATAGCGGATACGCAGTATTTT
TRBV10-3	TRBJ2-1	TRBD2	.	CAISESGTSGRGEQFF	TGTGCCATCAGTGAGTCGGGGACTAGCGGGAGAGGTGAGCAGTTCTTC
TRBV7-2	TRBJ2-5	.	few	CASSLVAGAVRETQYF	TGTGCCAGCAGCTTAGTCGCAGGGGCTGTGCGGGAGACCCAGTACTTC
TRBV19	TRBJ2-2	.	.	CASRVQGEVGELFF	TGTGCCAGTAGGGTACAGGGCGAAGTCGGGGAGCTGTTTTTT
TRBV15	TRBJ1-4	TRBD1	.	CATAEGQLSTNEKLFF	TGTGCCACCGCCGAGGGACAGCTATCAACTAATGAAAAACTGTTTTTT
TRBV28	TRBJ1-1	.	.	CASSFEEGTEAFF	TGTGCCAGCAGTTTTGAAGAGGGCACTGAAGCTTTCTTT
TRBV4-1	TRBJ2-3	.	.	CASSQESRRKTDTQYF	TGCGCCAGCAGCCAAGAATCCCGCAGGAAGACAGATACGCAGTATTTT
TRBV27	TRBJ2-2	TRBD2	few	CASSLWLAGGTNTGELFF	TGTGCCAGCAGTTTATGGCTAGCGGGAGGGACGAACACCGGGGAGCTGTTTTTT
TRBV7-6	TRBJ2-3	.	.	CASSLPGASTDTQYF	TGTGCCAGCAGCTTACCAGGGGCTAGCACAGATACGCAGTATTTT
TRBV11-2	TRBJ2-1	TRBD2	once	CASRVAGNYNEQFF	TGTGCCAGCAGGGTAGCGGGAAACTACAATGAGCAGTTCTTC
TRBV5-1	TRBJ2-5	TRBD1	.	CASSSTWTGQETQYF	TGCGCCAGCAGCTCGACTTGGACAGGCCAAGAGACCCAGTACTTC
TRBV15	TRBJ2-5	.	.	CATSRGSGPYLRGQYF	TGTGCCACCAGCAGAGGAAGCGGGCCCTATTTACGAGGGCAGTACTTC
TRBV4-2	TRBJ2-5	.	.	CASSQEQRDQETQYF	TGTGCCAGCAGCCAAGAGCAGAGGGACCAAGAGACCCAGTACTTC
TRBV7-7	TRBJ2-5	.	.	CASSFGTLQETQYF	TGTGCTAGCAGCTTCGGGACTCTCCAAGAGACCCAGTACTTC
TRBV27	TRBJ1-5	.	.	CASALTVLGKPQHF	TGTGCCAGCGCCCTGACAGTCCTGGGTAAGCCCCAGCATTTT
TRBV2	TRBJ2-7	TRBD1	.	CASSPRDRGYGEQYF	TGTGCCAGCAGTCCCCGGGACAGGGGTTACGGAGAGCAGTACTTC
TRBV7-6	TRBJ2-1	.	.	CASSYNSYNEQFF	TGTGCCAGCAGTTATAACTCCTACAATGAGCAGTTCTTC
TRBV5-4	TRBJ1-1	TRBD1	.	CASSLYTGAGNTEAFF	TGTGCCAGCAGCTTATATACAGGGGCGGGGAACACTGAAGCTTTCTTT
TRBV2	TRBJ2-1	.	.	CASSVGAGSYNEQFF	TGTGCCAGCAGTGTTGGGGCGGGGTCCTACAATGAGCAGTTCTTC
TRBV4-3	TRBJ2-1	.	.	CASSQGGLVPYNEQFF	TGCGCCAGCAGCCAAGGAGGGCTAGTCCCTTACAATGAGCAGTTCTTC
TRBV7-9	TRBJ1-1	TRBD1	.	CASSLDRGPNTEAFF	TGTGCCAGCAGCCTAGACAGGGGGCCGAACACTGAAGCTTTCTTT
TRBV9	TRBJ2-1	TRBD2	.	CASSVGPSGGYNEQFF	TGTGCCAGCAGCGTAGGCCCAAGCGGGGGTTACAATGAGCAGTTCTTC
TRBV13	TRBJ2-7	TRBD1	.	CASSHRTGGGYEQYF	TGTGCCAGCAGCCATCGGACAGGGGGAGGCTACGAGCAGTACTTC
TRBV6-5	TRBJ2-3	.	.	CASSYSIQRTTDTQYF	TGTGCCAGCAGTTACTCCATACAGAGAACCACAGATACGCAGTATTTT
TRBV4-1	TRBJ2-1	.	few	CASSPRGAKSSYNEQFF	TGCGCCAGCAGCCCCCGGGGAGCGAAGAGCTCCTACAATGAGCAGTTCTTC
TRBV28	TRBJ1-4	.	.	CASTPYGVLNEKLFF	TGTGCCAGCACTCCATACGGGGTACTTAATGAAAAACTGTTTTTT
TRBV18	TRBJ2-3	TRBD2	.	CASSGTSGTDTQYF	TGTGCCAGCTCAGGGACTAGCGGCACAGATACGCAGTATTTT
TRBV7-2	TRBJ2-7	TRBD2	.	CASSLRGLVLDEQYF	TGTGCCAGCAGCTTAAGGGGACTAGTACTCGACGAGCAGTACTTC